Presented here are 23 T cell receptor beta chains from one specimen sequenced in a study of T cells expressing NK-cell markers. One entry per CDR3 protein, without DNA, is what TCRdb gives after re-calling the 5' RACE reads. This repertoire includes 500,000 to 600,000 distinct CDR3 sequences. Sequencing input: blood T cells: a sorted CD56 or NKG2C T cell subset, CD4+ or CD8+ T cells, or bulk PBMC T cells (not recorded which). These receptor sequences come from a young man in good health.

J is TRBJ2-1 and V is TRBV5-1; the D call of TRBD1 rests on TCRdb alone, since no DNA is present to check it. Germline CDR1 and CDR2: SGHRS and YFSETQ. The CDR3 is 14 residues long. The CDR3: CASSLSGHYNEQFF.

The chain uses TRBV7-6 and TRBJ1-3. Germline-derived CDR1 and CDR2 are SGHVS and FNYEAQ. This CDR3 is built from 15 residues. The CDR3 spells CASSTSGHSGNTIYF.

This chain uses TRBV28 with TRBJ2-7; there is no DNA to check the TCRdb D call of TRBD1. The CDR3 is made up of 14 amino acids. The germline V gene encodes CDR1 MDHEN and CDR2 SYDVKM. CDR3 loop: CASSLQGIGYEQYF.

The CDR3 sequence is CASSLRGRDTQYF. The chain combines TRBV3-1 with TRBJ2-3. This CDR3 contains 13 residues. In germline, CDR1 is LGHDT, CDR2 YNNKEL (reference sequence).

The chain has TRBV20-1 and TRBJ1-5; TCRdb lists TRBD1, though no DNA is available to test this call. CDR1 and CDR2 (germline): DFQATT, SNEGSKA (reference sequence). This CDR3 has 15 residues. CDR3 residues: CSATGGDRGHQPQHF.

The J gene is TRBJ2-1, the V gene TRBV21-1; TCRdb selects TRBD2, and the lack of DNA leaves this call unchecked. TRBV21-1 is listed as a pseudogene. The CDR3 length is 13 residues. The CDR3 loop reads CASRGRNYNEQFF.

This chain uses TRBV5-1 with TRBJ2-3; TCRdb gives TRBD1 as the D gene, but with no DNA this cannot be confirmed. CDR1 is SGHRS and CDR2 is YFSETQ in the germline V gene. The CDR3 sequence is 18 residues long. The CDR3 is CASSLALGTGRSTDTQYF. The whole variable domain, filled in from reference TRBV5-1 and TRBJ2-3, reads KAGVTQTPRYLIKTRGQQVTLSCSPISGHRSVSWYQQTPGQGLQFLFEYFSETQRNKGNFPGRFSGRQFSNSRSEMNVSTLELGDSALYLCASSLALGTGRSTDTQYFGPGTRLTVL.

The chain combines TRBV28 with TRBJ2-7; TCRdb's assignment of TRBD1 cannot be checked, as there is no DNA. The germline V gene encodes CDR1 MDHEN and CDR2 SYDVKM. The CDR3 spans 14 residues. The CDR3 sequence: CASSSRGFSYEQYF.

CDR3 in amino acids: CASRRTGSNEQFF. This chain connects TRBV12-3 or TRBV12-4 to TRBJ2-1. There are 13 residues in the CDR3.

V usage is TRBV27 and J usage is TRBJ2-3; TCRdb's D call of TRBD1 is untestable without DNA. The germline V gene encodes CDR1 MNHEY and CDR2 SMNVEV (reference sequence). This CDR3 spans 15 amino acids. CDR3 in amino acids: CASSFSPGGTDTQYF.

V usage is TRBV12-3 or TRBV12-4 and J usage is TRBJ2-7; no DNA is available, so the TRBD2 call from TCRdb remains unchecked. The CDR3 runs 17 residues. CDR3 amino acids: CASSPNLGLAGGSKQYF.

V usage is TRBV6-5 and J usage is TRBJ2-1. The CDR3 has 16 amino acids. Germline CDR1 and CDR2: MNHEY and SVGAGI. CDR3 loop: CASSYSGGSSYNEQFF.

This rearrangement joins TRBV20-1 to TRBJ2-2; TCRdb designates TRBD1, a call that cannot be tested without DNA. Per germline, CDR1 DFQATT and CDR2 SNEGSKA (reference sequence). The CDR3 runs to 16 residues. The CDR3 spells CSARGLTVANTGELFF.

The rearrangement joins TRBV28 to TRBJ2-2; TCRdb's D call, TRBD2, is unchecked because there is no DNA. The CDR3 covers 16 residues. Looked up from germline, CDR1 is MDHEN and CDR2 is SYDVKM. CDR3 protein: CASSFSGEAGTGELFF.

The chain carries TRBV11-2 and TRBJ2-3; TCRdb designates TRBD2, a call that cannot be tested without DNA. Germline-derived CDR1 and CDR2 are SGHAT and FQNNGV. The CDR3 is 21 amino acids. CDR3 sequence reads: CASSPGILPGLAGLFTDTQYF.

The gene calls are TRBV12-3 or TRBV12-4 and TRBJ1-2. The CDR3 runs to 11 residues. The CDR3 here is CASNLGYGYTF.

The gene calls are TRBV12-3 or TRBV12-4 and TRBJ2-5; TCRdb picks TRBD1, but there is no DNA to check that call. The CDR3 spans 14 residues. The CDR3 here is CASSFSGGGETQYF.

The rearrangement uses TRBV6-1 and TRBJ2-3. CDR3 length equals 15 residues. In germline, CDR1 is MNHNS, CDR2 SASEGT. CDR3 protein: CASSPAKWVPDTQYF.

The gene calls are TRBV20-1 and TRBJ2-5; TCRdb outputs TRBD2, but without DNA this stays unchecked. The CDR3 is 13 amino acids. Per the germline V gene, CDR1 is DFQATT and CDR2 is SNEGSKA (reference sequence). CDR3: CSATSPSTQTQYF.

The rearrangement links TRBV27 to TRBJ2-3; TCRdb names TRBD2, which stays unverified in the absence of DNA. Germline assignment: CDR1 MNHEY and CDR2 SMNVEV (reference sequence). CDR3 length: 17 amino acids. The CDR3 loop is CASSLYSSGSLADTQYF.

This chain uses TRBV12-3 or TRBV12-4 with TRBJ2-1; TCRdb picks TRBD1, but there is no DNA to check that call. This CDR3 contains 15 residues. CDR3 amino acids: CASSPRDRVSNEQFF.

The genes are TRBV6-1 and TRBJ2-3; TCRdb lists TRBD2, though no DNA is available to test this call. This CDR3 is built from 13 residues. CDR1 is MNHNS, CDR2 SASEGT, per germline. The CDR3 sequence is CARGRGSTDTQYF.

This chain links TRBV6-1 with TRBJ2-5; lacking DNA, the TRBD1 call made by TCRdb goes unchecked. The V gene's germline CDR1 is MNHNS and CDR2 SASEGT. The CDR3 runs 16 residues. The CDR3 region is CASSETGGAMQETQYF.